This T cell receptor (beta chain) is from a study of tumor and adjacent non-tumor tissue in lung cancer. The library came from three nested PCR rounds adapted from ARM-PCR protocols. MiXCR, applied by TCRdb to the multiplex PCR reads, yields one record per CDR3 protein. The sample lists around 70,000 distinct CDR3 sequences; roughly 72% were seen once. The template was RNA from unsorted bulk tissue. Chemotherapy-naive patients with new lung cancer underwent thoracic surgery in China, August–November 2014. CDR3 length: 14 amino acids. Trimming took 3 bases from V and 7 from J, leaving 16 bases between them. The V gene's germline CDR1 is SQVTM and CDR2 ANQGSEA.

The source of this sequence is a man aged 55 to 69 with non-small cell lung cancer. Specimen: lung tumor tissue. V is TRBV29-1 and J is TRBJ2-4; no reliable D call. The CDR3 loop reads CSVEPKDCGNIQYF. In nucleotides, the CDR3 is TGCAGCGTTGAGCCGAAGGATTGTGGGAACATTCAGTACTTC.